Below are 27 T cell receptor beta chains sequenced from a single sample in a study of T cells in Graves' hyperthyroidism and ophthalmopathy. TCR beta CDR3 sequences were amplified from RNA transcripts. TCR CDR3 regions were first amplified by RT-PCR with HTBI primers. TCRdb ran MiXCR on the multiplex PCR reads and lists one entry per CDR3 protein. Among about 510,000 distinct CDR3 sequences, around 15% were seen once, and the ten largest hold about 14%. The source material was blood. The receptors come from a woman between 40 and 50 years old with Graves' hyperthyroidism.

This clonotype was counted a few times. The chain carries TRBV7-6 and TRBJ2-7; D not resolved. V lost 1 base, J lost 4 bases, and 5 bases lay in between. Germline values: CDR1 SGHVS, CDR2 FNYEAQ. The CDR3 extends over 12 amino acids. Here the CDR3 reads CASSLVFYEQYF. Written as DNA, the CDR3 is TGTGCCAGCAGCTTAGTATTTTACGAGCAGTACTTC.

This clonotype was observed many times. V usage is TRBV6-1 and J usage is TRBJ2-6, with D uncertain. The germline V gene has CDR1 MNHNS and CDR2 SASEGT. The V gene lost 4 bases and the J gene lost 0 bases, with 4 bases spanning the gap. The CDR3 spans 14 residues. CDR3 DNA sequence: TGTGCCAGCAGTGGGGTCTCTGGGGCCAACGTCCTGACTTTC. Its translation is CASSGVSGANVLTF.

Comments on this clonotype: A much more abundant neighbour one base away suggests this may be a read error. The chain is built from TRBV28 and TRBJ1-1, with D maybe TRBD1 (6 bases). The CDR3 totals 16 residues. V lost 7 bases, J lost 0 bases, and 18 bases lay in between. Germline V gene data show CDR1 as MDHEN and CDR2 as SYDVKM. CDR3 protein: CASTRGGGALNTEAFF. DNA of the CDR3: TGTGCCAGCACTAGAGGGGGGGGGGCATTGAACACTGAAGCTTTCTTT.

V gene TRBV6-2 or TRBV6-3 combines with J gene TRBJ2-1; 11 nucleotides agree with TRBD2. V dropped 5 bases and J dropped 4; count of bases not matched to a gene: 7. This CDR3 spans 16 amino acids. The germline CDR1 and CDR2 sequences are MNHEY and SVGEGT. CDR3 region: CASSRGLAGIYNEQFF. The CDR3 DNA follows: TGTGCCAGCAGTCGTGGACTAGCGGGCATTTACAATGAGCAGTTCTTC.

This clonotype has at least ten counts. The chain recombines TRBV28 with TRBJ2-5, with D unresolved. V was cut by 4 bases and J by 3 bases, with 6 bases left in between. Germline assignment: CDR1 MDHEN and CDR2 SYDVKM. The CDR3 has 12 amino acids. This CDR3 reads CASSWTEETQYF. In nucleotides, the CDR3 is TGTGCCAGCAGTTGGACCGAAGAGACCCAGTACTTC. Combining the CDR3 with reference TRBV28 and TRBJ2-5 gives the whole variable domain DVKVTQSSRYLVKRTGEKVFLECVQDMDHENMFWYRQDPGLGLRLIYFSYDVKMKEKGDIPEGYSVSREKKERFSLILESASTNQTSMYLCASSWTEETQYFGPGTRLLVL.

This clonotype came up many times. The rearrangement uses TRBV28 and TRBJ2-3; D tentatively fits TRBD1 or TRBD2 (6 bases each). CDR3 length: 17 amino acids. Trimming cost V 5 bases and J 6 bases, with 24 bases left between them. CDR1 is MDHEN and CDR2 is SYDVKM in the germline V gene. The CDR3 DNA reads as TGTGCCAGCAGTCCTCGACTAGGGGGTGGTACGATTGATACGCAGTATTTT. This sequence encodes CASSPRLGGGTIDTQYF.

A word on this clonotype: With a much larger clone just one base away, this may be a read error. The V call is TRBV10-3, the J call TRBJ1-5; D may be TRBD1 (6 bases). The CDR3 runs 13 residues. CDR1 is ENHRY and CDR2 is SYGVKD in the germline V gene. Trimming pared 7 bases from V and 3 bases from J, leaving 10 bases between. The CDR3 sequence is CAITTGNNQPQHF. CDR3 nucleotides: TGTGCCATCACCACAGGGAACAATCAGCCCCAGCATTTT.

This clonotype was counted many times. One junction end does not reproduce the germline sequence, and a read error may be involved. The chain links TRBV11-1 to TRBJ2-1, with unresolved D. The CDR3 consists of 14 residues. Germline values: CDR1 SGHAT, CDR2 FQDESV (reference sequence). CDR3 nucleotides: TGTGCCAACAGCTTAGAATTCAACTACAATGAGCAGTTCTTC. Residues: CANSLEFNYNEQFF. Combining the CDR3 with reference TRBV11-1 and TRBJ2-1 gives the whole variable domain EAEVAQSPRYKITEKSQAVAFWCDPISGHATLYWYRQILGQGPELLVQFQDESVVDDSQLPKDRFSAERLKGVDSTLKIQPAELGDSAMYLCANSLEFNYNEQFFGPGTRLTVL.

This chain links TRBV13 with TRBJ2-1, with 13 bases lining up with TRBD2. J lost 0 bases, V lost 6 bases, and 5 bases had no gene match. The CDR3 sequence is 17 residues long. CDR1 and CDR2 from the germline V gene are PRHDT and FYEKMQ (reference sequence). The CDR3 coding sequence is TGTGCCAGCAGACCATGGACTAGCGGGAGCTCCTACAATGAGCAGTTCTTC. This sequence encodes CASRPWTSGSSYNEQFF. Variable domain in full (rest from reference TRBV13 and TRBJ2-1): AAGVIQSPRHLIKEKRETATLKCYPIPRHDTVYWYQQGPGQDPQFLISFYEKMQSDKGSIPDRFSAQQFSDYHSELNMSSLELGDSALYFCASRPWTSGSSYNEQFFGPGTRLTVL.

The rearrangement links TRBV10-2 to TRBJ1-6, with no clear D. Germline V CDR1 and CDR2: WSHSY, SAAADI. The CDR3 loop spans 14 amino acids. V was pared by 2 bases and J by 9 bases, with 11 bases between. CDR3 amino acids: CASSERGNSSPLHF. CDR3 nucleotide sequence: TGCGCCAGCAGTGAGCGAGGGAACAGTTCACCCCTCCACTTT.

This clonotype appeared many times. The V and J genes are TRBV12-3 or TRBV12-4 and TRBJ2-2; D unclear. This CDR3 is built from 13 residues. Trimming cost V 7 bases and J 6 bases, with 12 bases left between them. The CDR3 sequence is CASTRLPPGELFF. In DNA form, the CDR3 reads TGTGCCAGCACCCGGCTCCCCCCCGGGGAGCTGTTTTTT.

This clonotype was counted at least ten times. The J gene is TRBJ2-7, the V gene TRBV10-3; perhaps TRBD2 as D (6 bases). The CDR3 extends over 16 amino acids. Trimming pared 4 bases from V and 3 bases from J, leaving 19 bases between. The germline V gene has CDR1 ENHRY and CDR2 SYGVKD. Here the CDR3 DNA reads TGTGCCATCAGTGGGGGGGACGGGCAACCTTACTACGAGCAGTACTTC. Translating it yields CAISGGDGQPYYEQYF.

In its sample, this clonotype was seen many times. The V call is TRBV25-1, the J call TRBJ2-7; 8 positions agree with TRBD2. The CDR3 is 15 residues long. V trimming: 4 bases; J trimming: 4 bases; junction bases outside the gene matches: 9. The germline V gene has CDR1 MGHDK and CDR2 SYGVNS. CDR3 coding DNA: TGTGCCAGCAGTGGCTATCCAGCGGGAGTTTACGAGCAGTACTTC. It yields the protein CASSGYPAGVYEQYF.

As concerns this clonotype: With a much larger clone just one base away, this may be a read error. V gene TRBV12-3 or TRBV12-4 combines with J gene TRBJ2-5; D might be TRBD2 (5 bases). CDR3 length equals 13 residues. The CDR3, as DNA: TGTGCCAGCAGTTTATTCCCTGGGGAGACCCAGCACTTC. Translating gives CASSLFPGETQHF.

This clonotype was observed at least ten times. The chain uses TRBV13 and TRBJ2-7; 8 nucleotides match TRBD2. The junction had 8 bases not matched to a gene; V was cut back by 8 bases and J by 2 bases. The CDR3 consists of 14 residues. The germline V gene has CDR1 PRHDT and CDR2 FYEKMQ (reference sequence). CDR3: CASRSSGEPYEQYF. CDR3 in DNA: TGTGCCAGCCGGAGTAGCGGGGAACCCTACGAGCAGTACTTC. Based on the CDR3 plus reference TRBV13 and TRBJ2-7, the full variable domain is AAGVIQSPRHLIKEKRETATLKCYPIPRHDTVYWYQQGPGQDPQFLISFYEKMQSDKGSIPDRFSAQQFSDYHSELNMSSLELGDSALYFCASRSSGEPYEQYFGPGTRLTVT.

This clonotype was detected only a few times. This sequence joins TRBV18 and TRBJ2-2; 7 bases are shared with TRBD1. This CDR3 comprises 17 residues. Germline CDR1 and CDR2: KGHSH and LQKENI. J lost 5 bases, V lost 2 bases, and 11 bases had no gene match. In nucleotides, the CDR3 is TGTGCCAGCTCACCAAGACGAGGGACAGAGTCGACCGGGGAGCTGTTTTTT. Translating it yields CASSPRRGTESTGELFF.

This clonotype was counted a few times. The J gene is TRBJ2-3, the V gene TRBV6-6; D unclear. V lost 2 bases, J lost 4 bases, and 4 bases lay in between. Germline CDR1 and CDR2: MNHNY and SVGAGI (reference sequence). The CDR3 is made up of 12 amino acids. CDR3 region: CASSYDSDTQYF. CDR3 in DNA: TGTGCCAGCAGTTACGACTCAGATACGCAGTATTTT.

J is TRBJ2-3 and V is TRBV29-1, with a weak D call TRBD2 (6 bases). The V end lost 5 bases, the J end lost 6 bases, and 15 bases lay between the germline ends. CDR3 size: 13 residues. CDR1 and CDR2 (germline): SQVTM, ANQGSEA. CDR3 bases: TGCAGCGTTTTTGCGGGATTGGGGGATACGCAGTATTTT. Encoded protein: CSVFAGLGDTQYF.

This clonotype was found a few times. V is TRBV5-8 and J is TRBJ2-1; D is possibly TRBD2 (5 bases). The germline V gene has CDR1 SGHTS and CDR2 YDEGEE. V shed 4 bases and J shed 5 bases, with 13 bases lying between them. There are 14 residues in the CDR3. As DNA, the CDR3 is TGTGCCAGCAGCCTCGGGATTACACACAATGAGCAGTTCTTC. Its translation is CASSLGITHNEQFF. The full variable domain, in which reference TRBV5-8 and TRBJ2-1 provide the parts outside the CDR3, is EAGVTQSPTHLIKTRGQQATLRCSPISGHTSVYWYQQALGLGLQFLLWYDEGEERNRGNFPPRFSGRQFPNYSSELNVNALELEDSALYLCASSLGITHNEQFFGPGTRLTVL.

For this clonotype: A much more abundant neighbour one base away suggests this may be a read error. The chain links TRBV3-1 to TRBJ1-1, with 8 bases aligning to TRBD1. CDR1 LGHDT and CDR2 YNNKEL come from the germline V gene (reference sequence). Trimming at V came to 4 bases and at J to 4 bases, leaving 11 bases not matched to a gene. The CDR3 covers 16 residues. In DNA form, the CDR3 reads TGTGCCAGCAGCCTAACCAGGGGGCGGGCGGGCACTGAAGCTTTCTTT. Amino acids: CASSLTRGRAGTEAFF.

In its sample, this clonotype was seen many times. This rearrangement joins TRBV27 to TRBJ1-4; TRBD1 might be the D (5 bases). Trimming stripped 6 bases from V and 7 bases from J, with 15 bases between. This CDR3 contains 14 residues. Per germline, CDR1 MNHEY and CDR2 SMNVEV (reference sequence). CDR3 region: CASRAGQGGEKLFF. In DNA, the CDR3 is TGTGCCAGCAGAGCGGGGCAGGGAGGTGAAAAACTGTTTTTT.

This clonotype came up many times. The V call is TRBV3-1, the J call TRBJ2-1; 10 positions match TRBD2. From germline, CDR1 is LGHDT and CDR2 YNNKEL (reference sequence). V was pared by 0 bases and J by 0 bases, with 8 bases of the junction left unmatched. This CDR3 is 19 amino acids long. The DNA of the CDR3 is TGTGCCAGCAGCCAAGATGGGCTAGCGGGAGCCCTCTCCTACAATGAGCAGTTCTTC. Its protein is CASSQDGLAGALSYNEQFF.

There are a few counts of this clonotype. The chain has TRBV20-1 and TRBJ1-4; D is possibly TRBD1 (6 bases). The CDR3 length is 14 residues. Germline V gives CDR1 DFQATT, CDR2 SNEGSKA (reference sequence). Trimming cost V 2 bases and J 5 bases, with 12 bases left between them. CDR3 DNA sequence: TGCAGTGCTAGAAAACAGGGCACAAATGAAAAACTGTTTTTT. Translation gives CSARKQGTNEKLFF.

This clonotype occurred many times. V gene TRBV12-3 or TRBV12-4 combines with J gene TRBJ1-5, with D unresolved. The germline V and J ends were trimmed by 6 bases and 0 bases, with 9 bases remaining between them. This CDR3 is built from 14 residues. For the CDR3, the DNA is TGTGCCAGCAGCTCCCTTGGTAGCAATCAGCCCCAGCATTTT. Its translation: CASSSLGSNQPQHF.

This clonotype was detected many times. The V call is TRBV2, the J call TRBJ2-7, with 9 bases identical to TRBD2. In germline, CDR1 is SNHLY, CDR2 FYNNEI. The CDR3 contains 13 residues. The J segment lost 2 bases and the V segment lost 8 bases, leaving 4 bases of the junction unmatched. The CDR3 sequence: CASGAGGAYEQYF. The CDR3 DNA is TGTGCCAGCGGAGCGGGAGGCGCCTACGAGCAGTACTTC. The complete variable domain, with remaining parts taken from reference TRBV2 and TRBJ2-7, reads EPEVTQTPSHQVTQMGQEVILRCVPISNHLYFYWYRQILGQKVEFLVSFYNNEISEKSEIFDDQFSVERPDGSNFTLKIRSTKLEDSAMYFCASGAGGAYEQYFGPGTRLTVT.

This clonotype was found many times. The J gene is TRBJ2-2, the V gene TRBV2, with D tentatively TRBD1 or TRBD2 (5 bases each). The ends were cut back, 3 bases at V and 7 bases at J, with 9 bases in the middle. Germline CDR1 SNHLY, CDR2 FYNNEI. This CDR3 region has 13 residues. CDR3 DNA sequence: TGTGCCAGCAGTGACGGGGCAGTCGGGGAGCTGTTTTTT. Translated, it gives CASSDGAVGELFF.

There are many counts of this clonotype. This chain joins TRBV5-1 and TRBJ2-1; D gene unclear. Germline CDR1 reads SGHRS; CDR2 reads YFSETQ. The CDR3 runs 13 residues. Between the trimmed V and J ends, which lost 0 bases and 5 bases, there was a span of 6 bases. The CDR3, as DNA: TGCGCCAGCAGCTTGGATGTTGACAATGAGCAGTTCTTC. It is translated as CASSLDVDNEQFF.